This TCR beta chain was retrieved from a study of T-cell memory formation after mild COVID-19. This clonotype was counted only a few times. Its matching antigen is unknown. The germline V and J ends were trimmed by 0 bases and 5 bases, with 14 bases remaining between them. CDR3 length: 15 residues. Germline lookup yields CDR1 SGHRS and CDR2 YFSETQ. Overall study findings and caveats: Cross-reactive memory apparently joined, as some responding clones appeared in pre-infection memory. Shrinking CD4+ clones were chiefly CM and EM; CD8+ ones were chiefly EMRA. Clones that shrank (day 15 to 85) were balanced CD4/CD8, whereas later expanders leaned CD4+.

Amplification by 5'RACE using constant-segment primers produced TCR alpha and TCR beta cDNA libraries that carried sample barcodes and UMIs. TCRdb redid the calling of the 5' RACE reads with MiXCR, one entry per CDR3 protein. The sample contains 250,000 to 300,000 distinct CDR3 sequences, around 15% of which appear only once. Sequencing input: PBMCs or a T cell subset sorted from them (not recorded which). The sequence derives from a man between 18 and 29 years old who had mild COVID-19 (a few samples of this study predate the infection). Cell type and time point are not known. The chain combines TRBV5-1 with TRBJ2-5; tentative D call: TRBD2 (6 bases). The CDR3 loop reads CASSLVSGEGETQYF. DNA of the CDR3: TGCGCCAGCAGCTTGGTTAGCGGCGAGGGGGAGACCCAGTACTTC.